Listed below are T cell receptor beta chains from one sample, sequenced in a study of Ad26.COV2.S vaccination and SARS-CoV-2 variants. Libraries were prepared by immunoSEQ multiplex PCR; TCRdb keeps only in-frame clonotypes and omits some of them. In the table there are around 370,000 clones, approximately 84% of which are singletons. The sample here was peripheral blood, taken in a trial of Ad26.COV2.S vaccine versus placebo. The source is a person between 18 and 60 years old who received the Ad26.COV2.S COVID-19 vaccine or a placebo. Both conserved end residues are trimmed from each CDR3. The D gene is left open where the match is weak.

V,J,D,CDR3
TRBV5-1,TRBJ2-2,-,ASSLAEGGELF
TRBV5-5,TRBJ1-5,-,ASSLDGGGPYSNQPQH
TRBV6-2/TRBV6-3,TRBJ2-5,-,ASSTRPWGSWGETQY
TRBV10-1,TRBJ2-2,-,ASSESRYTGELF
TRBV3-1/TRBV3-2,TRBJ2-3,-,ASSLGGLLRY
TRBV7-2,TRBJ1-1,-,ASSLLGGGGTEAF
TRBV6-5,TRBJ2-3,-,ASTLPGADTQY
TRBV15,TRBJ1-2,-,ATSRGRMSYT
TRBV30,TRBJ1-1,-,AWSVRTPEAF
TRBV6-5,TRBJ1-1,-,ASTPRGSTEAF
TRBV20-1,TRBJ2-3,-,SASVSGQITDTQY
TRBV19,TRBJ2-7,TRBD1,ASSIDRGNYEQY
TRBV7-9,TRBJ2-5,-,ASSFPPRLGGGTETQY
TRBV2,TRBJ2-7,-,ASLGSYEQY
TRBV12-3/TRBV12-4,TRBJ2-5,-,ASSLEGTQY
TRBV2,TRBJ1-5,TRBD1,ASRGTVSNQPQH